These 13 T cell receptor beta chains were all obtained from the same sample, sequenced in a study of metastatic and nonmetastatic thyroid tumors. None of the patients had undergone any treatment ahead of thyroid surgery. TCRdb reprocessed the PCR reads via MiXCR. In the table there are about 40,000 clones, roughly 14% of which are singletons. Sample: blood. The receptors shown here come from a female donor with papillary thyroid cancer or a benign thyroid nodule (not recorded which). Some clones in this sample may be carry-over from other donors' samples.

This clone was seen many times. This sample also contains other DNA sequences that code for the same CDR3. The rearrangement joins TRBV29-1 to TRBJ1-1; no firm D call. Trimming removed 6 bases at V and 11 bases at J, with 22 bases between. This CDR3 region has 13 residues. Germline V CDR1 and CDR2: SQVTM, ANQGSEA. The chain's CDR3 is CSVVTGGSSGAFF. In DNA form, the CDR3 reads TGCAGCGTGGTCACGGGAGGTTCGTCTGGGGCTTTCTTT.

Ten or more counts support this clone. The rearrangement uses TRBV7-3 and TRBJ2-3; the match to TRBD2 covers 10 bases. The V gene end was trimmed by 5 bases and the J gene end by 3 bases; junction bases not matched to a gene: 8. CDR1 is SGHTA, CDR2 FQGTGA, per germline. This CDR3 spans 16 amino acids. The CDR3 coding sequence is TGTGCCAGCAGCCCTCCCAGCGGGAGGGGAACAGATACGCAGTATTTT. Protein sequence: CASSPPSGRGTDTQYF.

This clone showed up many times. The chain has TRBV2 and TRBJ1-5; 9 bases are shared with TRBD1. The CDR3 consists of 14 residues. V lost 7 bases to trimming and J lost 5 bases; unmatched junction nucleotides: 6. Germline V gene lookup returns CDR1 SNHLY and CDR2 FYNNEI. This chain's CDR3 is CASKDRGIDQPQHF. In DNA, the CDR3 is TGTGCCAGCAAGGACAGGGGAATAGATCAGCCCCAGCATTTT.

This clone was recorded many times. The germline gene is not matched at one end of the junction; a read error may be the cause. This chain connects TRBV28 to TRBJ1-6, with D perhaps matching TRBD1 (5 bases). Germline V gene sequence: CDR1 MDHEN, CDR2 SYDVKM. CDR3 length equals 18 residues. The CDR3 loop reads CASSLQGIESSYNSPPHF. CDR3 sequence (DNA): TGTGCCAGCAGTTTACAGGGAATAGAGAGCTCCTATAATTCACCCCCCCACTTT.

This clone was recorded at least ten times. A much larger clone differs by one base, so this may be a read error. V is TRBV7-3 and J is TRBJ1-4, with 9 bases that match TRBD1. The length of the CDR3 is 14 residues. In germline, CDR1 is SGHTA, CDR2 FQGTGA. The CDR3 loop is CASSETGGDERLFF. Written as DNA, the CDR3 is TGTGCCAGCAGCGAGACAGGGGGGGACGAAAGACTGTTTTTT.

The chain links TRBV20-1 to TRBJ1-4, with 9 bases fitting TRBD1. V shed 0 bases, J shed 7 bases, and the junction held 6 bases outside the gene matches. The CDR3 extends over 15 amino acids. Germline CDR1 DFQATT, CDR2 SNEGSKA (reference sequence). The CDR3 loop reads CSARDSGQGSEKLFF. The DNA for the CDR3 is TGCAGTGCTAGAGACTCTGGACAGGGGAGTGAAAAACTGTTTTTT.

In regard to this clone: This clone may be a read error of a much larger clone one base away. The V call is TRBV4-2, the J call TRBJ1-3; D not certain. The germline V gene has CDR1 LGHNA and CDR2 YNFKEQ. The CDR3 consists of 13 residues. The V gene lost 3 bases and the J gene lost 4 bases, with 7 bases spanning the gap. The CDR3 DNA reads TGTGCCAGCAGCCAGACGAGAGGAAACACCATATATTTT. Amino acids: CASSQTRGNTIYF.

This clone was detected many times. The genes are TRBV10-3 and TRBJ2-1; D gene unclear. Deletions cut 7 bases from V and 2 bases from J, with 9 bases between. This CDR3 is built from 13 residues. Germline assignment: CDR1 ENHRY and CDR2 SYGVKD. CDR3: CAINPPPYNEQFF. CDR3 nucleotide sequence: TGTGCCATCAACCCTCCCCCCTACAATGAGCAGTTCTTC.

This clone was picked up many times. CDR3 nucleotides: TGTGCCAGCAGCCCGACTAGCGGGAGGGCCAATGAGCAGTTCTTC. Its protein is CASSPTSGRANEQFF. The rearrangement joins TRBV7-3 to TRBJ2-1; 14 bases map to TRBD2. Germline values: CDR1 SGHTA, CDR2 FQGTGA. V was clipped by 5 bases and J by 6 bases; unmatched bases: 3. The CDR3 totals 15 residues.

This clone was picked up one time. This clone may be a read error of a much larger clone one base away. This rearrangement joins TRBV18 to TRBJ2-7, with 8 positions matching TRBD2. The V gene's germline CDR1 is KGHSH and CDR2 LQKENI. V lost 10 bases to trimming and J lost 6 bases; unmatched junction nucleotides: 14. CDR3 length: 14 amino acids. The CDR3 coding sequence is TGTGCCAACTCGCGCCCGGGACTAGTAAGCGAGCAGTACTTC. Its translation: CANSRPGLVSEQYF. Using reference TRBV18 and TRBJ2-7 for the parts outside the CDR3, the full variable domain is NAGVMQNPRHLVRRRGQEARLRCSPMKGHSHVYWYRQLPEEGLKFMVYLQKENIIDESGMPKERFSAEFPKEGPSILRIQQVVRGDSAAYFCANSRPGLVSEQYFGPGTRLTVT.

This clone was picked up many times. The chain links TRBV7-3 to TRBJ1-5; the D is unclear. Germline V gene lookup returns CDR1 SGHTA and CDR2 FQGTGA. Trimming pared 1 base from V and 3 bases from J, leaving 10 bases between. The CDR3 is 15 amino acids. CDR3 in amino acids: CASSLIPGDNQPQHF. The CDR3 DNA reads as TGTGCCAGCAGCTTAATCCCAGGAGACAATCAGCCCCAGCATTTT.

This clone was detected a few times. The final CDR3 position lacks the conserved phenylalanine or tryptophan, pointing to a likely read error. V and J are TRBV12-3 or TRBV12-4 and TRBJ1-2; 8 bases line up with TRBD1. The CDR3 extends over 13 amino acids. The trim removed 5 bases at V and 4 bases at J, leaving 3 bases unmatched. CDR3 coding DNA: TGTGCCAGCAGTGCCGGGACAGGCTATGGCTACACCTTA. Translation gives CASSAGTGYGYTL.

This clone was counted ten times or more. J is TRBJ2-7 and V is TRBV11-2; D possibly matches TRBD1 or TRBD2 (5 bases each). Between the trimmed V and J ends, which lost 3 bases and 2 bases, there was a span of 11 bases. This CDR3 is 14 amino acids long. The germline V gene encodes CDR1 SGHAT and CDR2 FQNNGV. The CDR3 coding sequence is TGTGCCAGCAGCTTGGGACCCGTCACCTACGAGCAGTACTTC. Amino acids: CASSLGPVTYEQYF.